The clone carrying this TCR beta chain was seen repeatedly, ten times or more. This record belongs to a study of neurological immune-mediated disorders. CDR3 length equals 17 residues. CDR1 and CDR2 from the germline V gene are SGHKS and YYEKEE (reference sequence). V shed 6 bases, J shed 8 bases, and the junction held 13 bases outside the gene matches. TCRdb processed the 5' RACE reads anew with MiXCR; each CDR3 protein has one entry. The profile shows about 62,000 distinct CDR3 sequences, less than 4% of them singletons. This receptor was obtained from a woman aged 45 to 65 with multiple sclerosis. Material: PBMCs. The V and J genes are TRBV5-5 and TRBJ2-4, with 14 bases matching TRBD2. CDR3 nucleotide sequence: TGTGCCAGCACCCATTCGGGACTAGCGGGAGCGGTTGACATTCAGTACTTC. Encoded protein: CASTHSGLAGAVDIQYF. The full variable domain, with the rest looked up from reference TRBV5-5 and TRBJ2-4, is DAGVTQSPTHLIKTRGQQVTLRCSPISGHKSVSWYQQVLGQGPQFIFQYYEKEERGRGNFPDRFSARQFPNYSSELNVNALLLGDSALYLCASTHSGLAGAVDIQYFGAGTRLSVL.